These 9 T cell receptor beta chains share one sample of origin, sequenced in a study of spatial heterogeneity in lung cancer. Documented time point: sample taken at primary tumor resection. Unsorted samples of tumor, nontumor lung or frozen PBMC had their whole RNA sequenced. TCRdb reprocessed the 5' RACE reads via MiXCR and lists one record per CDR3 protein. The data show over 6,500 distinct CDR3 sequences, 4.5% to 7% seen once. The sequenced sample was normal lung tissue next to the tumor, obtained at surgery. These receptors were collected from a female donor with early-stage non-small cell lung cancer.

This clonotype qualifies as medium-sized. This beta chain turned up in a library designed for alpha chains; as an off-target read, its abundance says little. The chain couples TRBV11-2 to TRBJ2-1; 8 nucleotides match TRBD2. CDR3 length equals 14 residues. V dropped 0 bases and J dropped 9; count of bases not matched to a gene: 4. Germline V CDR1 and CDR2: SGHAT, FQNNGV. Here the CDR3 reads CASSLEPSGFEQFF. The CDR3 nucleotides read TGTGCCAGCAGCTTAGAGCCTAGCGGGTTTGAGCAGTTCTTC.

This clonotype is labeled as medium-sized. This beta chain is an off-target read within a library intended for alpha chains, so its frequency means little. The chain links TRBV3-1 to TRBJ2-7; no clear D gene. This CDR3 is 11 amino acids long. Trimming shortened V by 1 base and J by 6 bases, and 4 bases separated the two germline ends. Germline V gene data show CDR1 as LGHDT and CDR2 as YNNKEL (reference sequence). The CDR3 DNA follows: TGTGCCAGCAGCCAAGGTTTCGAGCAGTACTTC. This sequence encodes CASSQGFEQYF.

In this sample, this clonotype turned up a few times. This beta chain came through as a stray read in a library set up for alpha chains, and its size says little. The chain carries TRBV25-1 and TRBJ2-2; 15 bases fit TRBD2. Germline V gene lookup returns CDR1 MGHDK and CDR2 SYGVNS. Unmatched junction bases numbered 15, after V lost 7 bases and J lost 3 bases. The CDR3 totals 20 residues. CDR3 loop: CASTSDQGLAGGSHTGELFF. CDR3 sequence (DNA): TGTGCCAGCACCTCCGACCAGGGACTAGCGGGAGGTAGTCACACCGGGGAGCTGTTTTTT.

Many counts were recorded for this clonotype. For a library built for alpha chains, this beta chain is a stray read; little rests on its size. The chain links TRBV7-9 to TRBJ1-5, with D possibly being TRBD1 (5 bases). V was shortened by 3 bases and J by 4 bases, with 10 bases between the two germline ends. Germline V CDR1 and CDR2: SEHNR, FQNEAQ (reference sequence). The CDR3 runs to 14 residues. CDR3 protein: CASSFDSGNQPQHF. In DNA, the CDR3 is TGTGCCAGCAGCTTTGACAGCGGGAATCAGCCCCAGCATTTT.

About this clonotype itself: This beta chain is a stray sequence in a library constructed for alpha chains; its clone size is not meaningful. The chain employs TRBV4-1 and TRBJ1-2; D not resolved. V was pared by 0 bases and J by 4 bases, with 9 bases between. The V gene's germline CDR1 is MGHRA and CDR2 YSYEKL. This CDR3 comprises 14 residues. DNA for the CDR3: TGCGCCAGCAGCCAAGACGAGAGAAGCTATGGCTACACCTTC. Encoded protein: CASSQDERSYGYTF.

Of note for this clonotype: The size of this beta chain means little, since it is a stray read in a library made for alpha chains. The chain is built from TRBV29-1 and TRBJ2-1; D gene unclear. Trimming removed 7 bases from V and 6 bases from J, with 13 bases in between. From germline, CDR1 is SQVTM and CDR2 ANQGSEA. This CDR3 has 12 residues. The CDR3 spells CSGAPPSNEQFF. CDR3 coding DNA: TGCAGCGGGGCACCTCCCTCCAATGAGCAGTTCTTC.

This clonotype is medium-sized in the sample. Since the library was made to target alpha chains, this beta chain is a stray read and its abundance is not meaningful. The rearrangement uses TRBV7-6 and TRBJ2-7, with 7 bases that match TRBD1. V dropped 8 bases and J dropped 3; count of bases not matched to a gene: 10. Germline V gene sequence: CDR1 SGHVS, CDR2 FNYEAQ. The CDR3 totals 14 residues. The CDR3 bases are TGTGCCAGCGCCAGGGACAGAACAGGCTACGAGCAGTACTTC. Translation: CASARDRTGYEQYF.

This clonotype was counted at least ten times. A library prepared for alpha chains yielded this beta chain as an off-target read; its size is of little meaning. This chain joins TRBV5-6 and TRBJ2-1; TRBD1 aligns across 11 bases. Trimming cost V 7 bases and J 2 bases; bases outside gene matches: 8. The CDR3 has 16 amino acids. Germline V gene lookup returns CDR1 SGHDT and CDR2 YYEEEE. This chain's CDR3 is CASFRTGGRAYNEQFF. The CDR3 DNA reads TGTGCCAGCTTCAGGACAGGGGGCCGGGCCTACAATGAGCAGTTCTTC. The whole variable domain, remainder taken from reference TRBV5-6 and TRBJ2-1, is DAGVTQSPTHLIKTRGQQVTLRCSPKSGHDTVSWYQQALGQGPQFIFQYYEEEERQRGNFPDRFSGHQFPNYSSELNVNALLLGDSALYLCASFRTGGRAYNEQFFGPGTRLTVL.

Regarding this clonotype: Found in a library prepared for alpha chains, this beta chain is an off-target read, and its abundance has little meaning. The rearrangement links TRBV30 to TRBJ2-7, with TRBD1 identical over 9 bases. J gave up 6 bases and V 8 bases, and 8 bases lay outside the gene matches. Germline V gene lookup returns CDR1 GTSNPN and CDR2 SVGIG (reference sequence). The CDR3 has 12 amino acids. The CDR3 bases are TGTGCCCGGGGGACAGGGCCTGCCGAGCAGTACTTC. Its translation: CARGTGPAEQYF.